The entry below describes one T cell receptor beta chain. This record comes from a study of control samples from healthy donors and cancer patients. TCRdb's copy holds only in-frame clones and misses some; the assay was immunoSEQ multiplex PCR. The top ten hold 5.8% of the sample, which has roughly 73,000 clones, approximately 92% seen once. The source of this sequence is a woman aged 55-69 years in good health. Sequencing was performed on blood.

As DNA, the CDR3 is TGTGCCTGGAGTGGGGCTGAGGGGAATCAGCCCCAGCATTTT. It is translated as CAWSGAEGNQPQHF. This chain connects TRBV30 to TRBJ1-5; tentatively, D is TRBD1 (5 bases). This CDR3 has 14 amino acids. Trimming stripped 1 base from V and 4 bases from J, with 11 bases between. Germline values: CDR1 GTSNPN, CDR2 SVGIG (reference sequence).